What follows are 6 T cell receptor beta chains derived from one specimen sequenced in a study of technical replicates of blood from a handful of donors. Assay: immunoSEQ multiplex PCR; the TCRdb copy retains only in-frame clones and omits some. The profile shows fewer than 70,000 clones, 75% to 90% of them singletons. Sequenced input: PBMCs. The receptors derive from a human donor in good health. Some clones in this sample may be carry-over from other donors' samples.

The chain is built from TRBV5-1 and TRBJ2-5; no reliable D call. V lost 0 bases and J lost 4, with 13 bases in between. Germline-derived CDR1 and CDR2 are SGHRS and YFSETQ. This CDR3 is 15 amino acids long. The DNA of the CDR3 is TGCGCCAGCAGCTTGGTTGCGATTCGTGGAGAGACCCAGTACTTC. Translated: CASSLVAIRGETQYF.

This clone appeared a single time. The chain employs TRBV5-6 and TRBJ2-3; TRBD2 aligns across 10 bases. This CDR3 has 17 amino acids. The germline V gene has CDR1 SGHDT and CDR2 YYEEEE. Trimming cost V 0 bases and J 0 bases; bases outside gene matches: 4. DNA of the CDR3: TGTGCCAGCAGCTTGGTCTTAGCGGGGGGAAGCACAGATACGCAGTATTTT. Translating it yields CASSLVLAGGSTDTQYF.

The rearrangement links TRBV6-5 to TRBJ2-1, with TRBD2 matching 8 bases. The germline CDR1 and CDR2 sequences are MNHEY and SVGAGI. This CDR3 is built from 16 residues. V lost 4 bases and J lost 6; bases outside the gene matches: 11. CDR3 sequence: CASSSPLPSGFNEQFF. In DNA form, the CDR3 reads TGTGCCAGCAGTTCGCCTTTGCCTAGCGGGTTCAATGAGCAGTTCTTC.

This chain joins TRBV19 and TRBJ2-6; the D gene is possibly TRBD1 (5 bases). Germline V gene lookup returns CDR1 LNHDA and CDR2 SQIVND (reference sequence). This CDR3 is 14 amino acids long. The V end lost 6 bases, the J end lost 1 base, and 7 bases lay between the germline ends. This chain's CDR3 is CASSRESGANVLTF. In DNA form, the CDR3 reads TGTGCCAGTAGCAGGGAATCTGGGGCCAACGTCCTGACTTTC.

The chain uses TRBV7-8 and TRBJ2-1, with TRBD1 as a possible D gene (6 bases). The V and J ends lost 5 bases and 8 bases respectively, with 13 bases between them. Germline values: CDR1 SGHVS, CDR2 FQNEAQ. The CDR3 loop spans 13 amino acids. CDR3 coding DNA: TGTGCCAGCAGCATACAGGGTTTCTATGAGCAGTTCTTC. Its protein is CASSIQGFYEQFF.

The V and J genes are TRBV12-5 and TRBJ1-3; a weak D match, TRBD1 (5 bases). From germline, CDR1 is LGHNT and CDR2 FRNRAP. Trimming removed 3 bases at V and 0 bases at J, with 15 bases between. The length of the CDR3 is 17 residues. In nucleotides, the CDR3 is TGTGCTAGTGGTTTAGCTACTGGGGCTTCCTCTGGAAACACCATATATTTT. The encoded protein is CASGLATGASSGNTIYF.